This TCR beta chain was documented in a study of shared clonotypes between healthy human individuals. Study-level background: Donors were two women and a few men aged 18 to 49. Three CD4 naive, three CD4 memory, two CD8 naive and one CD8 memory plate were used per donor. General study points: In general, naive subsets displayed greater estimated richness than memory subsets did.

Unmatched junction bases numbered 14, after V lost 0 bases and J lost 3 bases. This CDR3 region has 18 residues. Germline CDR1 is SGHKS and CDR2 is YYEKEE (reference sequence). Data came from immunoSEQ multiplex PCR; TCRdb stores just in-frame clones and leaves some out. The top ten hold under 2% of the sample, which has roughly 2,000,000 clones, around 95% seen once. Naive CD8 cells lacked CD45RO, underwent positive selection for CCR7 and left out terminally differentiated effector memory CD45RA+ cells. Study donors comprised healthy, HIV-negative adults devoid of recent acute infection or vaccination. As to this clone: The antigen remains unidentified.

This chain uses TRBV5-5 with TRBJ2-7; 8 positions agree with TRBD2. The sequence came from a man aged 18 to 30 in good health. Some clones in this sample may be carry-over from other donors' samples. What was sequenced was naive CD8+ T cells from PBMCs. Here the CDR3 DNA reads TGTGCCAGCAGCTTGGTGGACCTCCCAACCGCGGGGGGCTACGAGCAGTACTTC. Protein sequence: CASSLVDLPTAGGYEQYF. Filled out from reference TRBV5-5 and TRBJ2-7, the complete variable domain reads DAGVTQSPTHLIKTRGQQVTLRCSPISGHKSVSWYQQVLGQGPQFIFQYYEKEERGRGNFPDRFSARQFPNYSSELNVNALLLGDSALYLCASSLVDLPTAGGYEQYFGPGTRLTVT.